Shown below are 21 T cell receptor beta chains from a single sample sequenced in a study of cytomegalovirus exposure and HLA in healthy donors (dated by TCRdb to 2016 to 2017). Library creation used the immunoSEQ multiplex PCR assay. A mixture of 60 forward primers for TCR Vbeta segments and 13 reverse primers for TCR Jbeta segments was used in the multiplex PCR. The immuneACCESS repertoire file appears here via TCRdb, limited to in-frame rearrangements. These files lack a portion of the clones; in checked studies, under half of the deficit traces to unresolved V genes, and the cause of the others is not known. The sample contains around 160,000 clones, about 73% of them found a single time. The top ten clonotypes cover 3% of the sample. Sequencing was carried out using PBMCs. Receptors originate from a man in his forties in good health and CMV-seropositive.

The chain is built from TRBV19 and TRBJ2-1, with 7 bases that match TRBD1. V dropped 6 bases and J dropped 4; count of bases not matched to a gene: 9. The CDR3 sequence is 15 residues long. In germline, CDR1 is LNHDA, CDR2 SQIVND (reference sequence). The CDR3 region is CASRHRDSGYNEQFF. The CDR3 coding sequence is TGTGCCAGTAGGCACCGGGACAGTGGTTACAATGAGCAGTTCTTC.

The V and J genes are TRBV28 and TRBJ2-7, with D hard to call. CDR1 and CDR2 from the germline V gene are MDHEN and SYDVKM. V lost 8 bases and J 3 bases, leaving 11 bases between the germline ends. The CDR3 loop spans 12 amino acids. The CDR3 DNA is TGTGCCAGCGAGAAGAACCGCTACGAGCAGTACTTC. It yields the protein CASEKNRYEQYF.

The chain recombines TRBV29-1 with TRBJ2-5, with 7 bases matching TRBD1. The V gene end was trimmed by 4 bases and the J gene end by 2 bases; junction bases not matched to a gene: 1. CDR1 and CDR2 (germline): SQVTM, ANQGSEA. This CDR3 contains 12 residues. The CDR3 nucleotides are TGCAGCGTTGGCAGGGGGCAAGAGACCCAGTACTTC. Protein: CSVGRGQETQYF.

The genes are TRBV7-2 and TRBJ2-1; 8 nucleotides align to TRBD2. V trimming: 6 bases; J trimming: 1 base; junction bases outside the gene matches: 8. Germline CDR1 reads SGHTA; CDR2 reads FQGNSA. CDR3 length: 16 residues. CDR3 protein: CASRQSGSSSYNEQFF. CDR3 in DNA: TGTGCCAGCAGACAAAGCGGGAGTAGTTCCTACAATGAGCAGTTCTTC.

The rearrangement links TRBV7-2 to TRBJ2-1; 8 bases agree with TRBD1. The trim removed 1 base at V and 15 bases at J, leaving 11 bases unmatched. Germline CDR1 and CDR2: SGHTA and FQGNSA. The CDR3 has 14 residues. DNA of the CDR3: TGTGCCAGCAGCTTAGTTGTAGGACAGGGAGTTCCGTTCTTC. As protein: CASSLVVGQGVPFF.

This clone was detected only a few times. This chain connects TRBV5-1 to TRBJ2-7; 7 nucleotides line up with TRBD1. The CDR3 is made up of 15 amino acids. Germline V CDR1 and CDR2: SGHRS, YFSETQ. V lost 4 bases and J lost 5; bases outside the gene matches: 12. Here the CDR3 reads CASSIGQADADEQYF. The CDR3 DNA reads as TGCGCCAGCAGCATCGGACAGGCTGATGCGGACGAGCAGTACTTC.

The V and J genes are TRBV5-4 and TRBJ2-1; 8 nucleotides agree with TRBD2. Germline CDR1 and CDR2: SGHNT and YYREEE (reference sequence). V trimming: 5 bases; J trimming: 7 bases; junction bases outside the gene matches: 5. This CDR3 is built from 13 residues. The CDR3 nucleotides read TGTGCCAGCAGACGGGAGGGCCCGAATGAGCAGTTCTTC. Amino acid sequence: CASRREGPNEQFF. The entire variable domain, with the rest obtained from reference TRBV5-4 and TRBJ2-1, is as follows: ETGVTQSPTHLIKTRGQQVTLRCSSQSGHNTVSWYQQALGQGPQFIFQYYREEENGRGNFPPRFSGLQFPNYSSELNVNALELDDSALYLCASRREGPNEQFFGPGTRLTVL.

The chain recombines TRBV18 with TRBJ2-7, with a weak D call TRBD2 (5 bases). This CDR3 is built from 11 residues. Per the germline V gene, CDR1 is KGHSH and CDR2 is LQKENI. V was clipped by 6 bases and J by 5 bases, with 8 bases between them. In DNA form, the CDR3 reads TGTGCCAGCTCCCGGGAAAACGAGCAGTACTTC. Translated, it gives CASSRENEQYF. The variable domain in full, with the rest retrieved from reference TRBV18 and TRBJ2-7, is NAGVMQNPRHLVRRRGQEARLRCSPMKGHSHVYWYRQLPEEGLKFMVYLQKENIIDESGMPKERFSAEFPKEGPSILRIQQVVRGDSAAYFCASSRENEQYFGPGTRLTVT.

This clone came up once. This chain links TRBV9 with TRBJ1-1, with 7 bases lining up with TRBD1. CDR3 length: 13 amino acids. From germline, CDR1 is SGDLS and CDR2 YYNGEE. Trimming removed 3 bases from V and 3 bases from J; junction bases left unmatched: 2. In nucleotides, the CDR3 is TGTGCCAGCAGCGGACAGGGTTACACTGAAGCTTTCTTT. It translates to CASSGQGYTEAFF.

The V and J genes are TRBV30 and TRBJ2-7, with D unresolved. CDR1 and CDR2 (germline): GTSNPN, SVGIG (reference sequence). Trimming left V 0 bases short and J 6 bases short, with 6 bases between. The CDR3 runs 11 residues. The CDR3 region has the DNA TGTGCCTGGAGTGTACTACGCGAGCAGTACTTC. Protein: CAWSVLREQYF.

In DNA, the CDR3 is TGTGCCAGCAACCCCACCGGGACTAGCTCCGGGGAGCTGTTTTTT. This gives the protein CASNPTGTSSGELFF. This rearrangement joins TRBV6-6 to TRBJ2-2; 9 nucleotides agree with TRBD2. This CDR3 is built from 15 residues. V was pared by 7 bases and J by 6 bases, with 9 bases of the junction left unmatched. The V gene's germline CDR1 is MNHNY and CDR2 SVGAGI (reference sequence).

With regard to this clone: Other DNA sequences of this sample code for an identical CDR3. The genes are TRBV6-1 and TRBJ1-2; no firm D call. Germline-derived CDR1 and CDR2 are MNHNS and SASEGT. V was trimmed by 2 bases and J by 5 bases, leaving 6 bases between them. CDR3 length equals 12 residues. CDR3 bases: TGTGCCAGCAGTGAATCGGGTTATGGCTACACCTTC. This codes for CASSESGYGYTF.

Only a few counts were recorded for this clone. CDR3 nucleotide sequence: TGTGCCAGCAGTTCGCCAGGGTCAGAAGCTTTCTTT. This codes for CASSSPGSEAFF. The V and J genes are TRBV6-6 and TRBJ1-1; maybe TRBD1 (5 bases). This CDR3 spans 12 amino acids. CDR1 and CDR2 (germline): MNHNY, SVGAGI (reference sequence). With 4 bases removed from V and 8 bases from J, the gap between germline ends came to 11 bases.

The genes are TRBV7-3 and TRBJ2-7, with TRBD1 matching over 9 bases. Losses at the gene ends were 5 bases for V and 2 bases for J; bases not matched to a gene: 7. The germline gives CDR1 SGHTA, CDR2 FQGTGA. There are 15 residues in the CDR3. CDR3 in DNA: TGTGCCAGCAGCCCCCAAGGGACAGGGCCCTACGAGCAGTACTTC. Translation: CASSPQGTGPYEQYF.

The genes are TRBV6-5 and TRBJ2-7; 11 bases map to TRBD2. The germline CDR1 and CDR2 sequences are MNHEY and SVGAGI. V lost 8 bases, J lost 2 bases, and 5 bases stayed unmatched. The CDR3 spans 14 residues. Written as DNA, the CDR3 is TGTGCCAGCGGCATAGCGGGAGGGGCCTACGAGCAGTACTTC. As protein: CASGIAGGAYEQYF.

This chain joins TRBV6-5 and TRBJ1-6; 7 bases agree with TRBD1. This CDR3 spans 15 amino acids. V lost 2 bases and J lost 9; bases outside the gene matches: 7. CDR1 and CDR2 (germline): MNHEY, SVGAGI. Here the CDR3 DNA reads TGTGCCAGCAGTTACGAGACAGGGATCGGTTCACCCCTCCACTTT. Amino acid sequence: CASSYETGIGSPLHF.

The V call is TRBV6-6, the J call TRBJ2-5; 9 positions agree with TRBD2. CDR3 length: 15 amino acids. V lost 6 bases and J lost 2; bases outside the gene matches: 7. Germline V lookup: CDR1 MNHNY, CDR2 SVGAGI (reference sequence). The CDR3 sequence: CASRPASGTQETQYF. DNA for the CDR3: TGTGCCAGCAGACCTGCTAGCGGGACACAAGAGACCCAGTACTTC.

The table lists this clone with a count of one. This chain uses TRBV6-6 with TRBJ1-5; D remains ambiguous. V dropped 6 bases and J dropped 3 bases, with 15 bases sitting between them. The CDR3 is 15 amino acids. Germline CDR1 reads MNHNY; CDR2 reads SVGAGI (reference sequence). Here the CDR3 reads CASSRGSPFNQPQHF. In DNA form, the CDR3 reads TGTGCCAGCAGCCGCGGGTCGCCGTTCAATCAGCCCCAGCATTTT.

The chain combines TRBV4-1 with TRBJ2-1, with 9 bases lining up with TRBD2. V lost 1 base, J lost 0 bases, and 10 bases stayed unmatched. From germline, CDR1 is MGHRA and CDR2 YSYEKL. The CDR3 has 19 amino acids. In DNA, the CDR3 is TGCGCCAGCAGCCAAGGATCTAGCGGGACTCGAAGCTCCTACAATGAGCAGTTCTTC. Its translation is CASSQGSSGTRSSYNEQFF.

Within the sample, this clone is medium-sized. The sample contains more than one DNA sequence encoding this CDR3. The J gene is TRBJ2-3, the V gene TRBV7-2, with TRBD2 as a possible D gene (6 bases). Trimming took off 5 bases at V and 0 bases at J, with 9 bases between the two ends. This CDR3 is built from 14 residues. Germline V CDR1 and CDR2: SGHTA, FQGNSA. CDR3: CASSRDSSTDTQYF. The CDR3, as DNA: TGTGCCAGCAGCAGGGACTCTAGCACAGATACGCAGTATTTT.

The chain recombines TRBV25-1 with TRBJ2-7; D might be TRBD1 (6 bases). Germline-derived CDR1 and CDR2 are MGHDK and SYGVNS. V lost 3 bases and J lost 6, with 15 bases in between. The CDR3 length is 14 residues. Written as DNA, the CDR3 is TGTGCCAGCAGTGATATCGGGACAAAAAGCGAGCAGTACTTC. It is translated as CASSDIGTKSEQYF.